This T cell receptor beta chain was documented in a study of cytomegalovirus exposure and HLA in healthy donors. Findings of the study overall: Reportedly, diagnosis of cytomegalovirus status by the classifier showed high specificity and sensitivity. A few V segments could not be told apart, such as TRBV6-2 and TRBV6-3, and were left out. Reports state that TCR beta sequences accurately predicted most subjects' HLA-A and HLA-B alleles.

Researchers ran the PCR with 60 Vbeta and 13 Jbeta primers. TCRdb's table, derived via immunoSEQ multiplex PCR, lists solely in-frame clones and lacks some. The table shows some 130,000 clones, with over 60% occurring only once. Sampled while nominally healthy, donors likely had unrecorded immune exposures. Germline V gene data show CDR1 as SGHTA and CDR2 as FQGTGA. V gave up 3 bases and J gave up 1 base, with 6 bases separating them. The CDR3 has 13 residues. A remark on this clone: The antigen remains undetermined.

The origin of this receptor is a male donor in good health and CMV-seropositive. The rearrangement links TRBV7-3 to TRBJ1-1; unclear D gene. Sequencing was carried out using PBMCs. The CDR3 sequence is CASSFRGNTEAFF. For the CDR3, the DNA is TGTGCCAGCAGCTTTCGGGGGAACACTGAAGCTTTCTTT.